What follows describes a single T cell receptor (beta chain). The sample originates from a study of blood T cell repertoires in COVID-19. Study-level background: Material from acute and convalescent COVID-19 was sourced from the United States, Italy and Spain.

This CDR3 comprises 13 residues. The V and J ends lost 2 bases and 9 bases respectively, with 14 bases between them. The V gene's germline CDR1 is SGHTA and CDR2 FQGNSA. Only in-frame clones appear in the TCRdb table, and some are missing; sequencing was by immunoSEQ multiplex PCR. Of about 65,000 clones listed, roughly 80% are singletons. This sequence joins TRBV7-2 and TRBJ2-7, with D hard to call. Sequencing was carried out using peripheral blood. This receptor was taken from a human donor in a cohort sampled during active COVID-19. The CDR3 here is CASSLNSPPGQYF. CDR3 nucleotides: TGTGCCAGCAGCTTAAATTCTCCCCCGGGGCAGTACTTC.